This T cell receptor (beta chain) was recorded in a study of T-cell memory formation after mild COVID-19. Findings and caveats of the study: SARS-CoV-2 specificity was not confirmed for second-wave clones peaking on day 37.

TCRdb itself ran the 5' RACE reads through MiXCR, one entry per CDR3 protein. The data hold some 290,000 distinct CDR3 sequences, with about 17% observed a single time. CDR3 length equals 15 residues. Germline CDR1 SGHAT, CDR2 FQNNGV. V lost 4 bases, J lost 6 bases, and 6 bases stayed unmatched. On this clonotype itself: Its antigen is not known.

The sequenced sample was PBMCs or a T cell subset sorted from them (not recorded which). The origin of this receptor is a young man who had mild COVID-19 (a few samples of this study predate the infection). Cell type and time point are not known. The chain combines TRBV11-2 with TRBJ2-3, with 11 bases identical to TRBD2. The DNA for the CDR3 is TGTGCCAGCAGCTCCCTAGCGGGGGGCGGGGATACGCAGTATTTT. Protein product: CASSSLAGGGDTQYF.